This TCR beta chain was obtained from a study of shared T cell receptors in the human thymus. The assay was immunoSEQ multiplex PCR, and TCRdb's table has in-frame clones only and misses some. The table has 700,000 to 750,000 clones, 70% to 90% seen once. The germline CDR1 and CDR2 sequences are SGHRS and YFSETQ. The V end was cut by 5 bases, the J end by 4 bases, with 18 bases between. This CDR3 has 15 residues. These same records also appear under a second study, on human thymus T cells.

V and J are TRBV5-1 and TRBJ1-2; D call uncertain. This clonotype was obtained from a girl in the first two years of life with a congenital heart defect. The sample consisted of thymocytes. The CDR3 coding sequence is TGCGCCAGCAGACCGAGACCGTCCGAGGGCTATGGCTACACCTTC. Encoded protein: CASRPRPSEGYGYTF.